These 20 T cell receptor beta chains came from one sample sequenced in a study of blood T cell repertoires in COVID-19. Libraries were prepared by immunoSEQ multiplex PCR; TCRdb keeps only in-frame clonotypes and omits some of them. The sample has about 410,000 clones, roughly 86% seen once. The sequenced sample consisted of PBMCs or T cells enriched from blood (not recorded which). The receptors here all came from a woman aged 30 to 39 who had recovered from COVID-19.

This clone was seen once. The chain carries TRBV12-2 and TRBJ1-4; the table's TRBD1 call for D was not verified on the DNA. TRBV12-2 is reported as a pseudogene. CDR3 length: 14 amino acids. The CDR3 sequence: CASRRQYHNEKLFF. CDR3 nucleotides: TGTGCAAGTCGCCGACAGTATCATAATGAAAAACTGTTTTTT.

The chain is built from TRBV15 and TRBJ1-4; no clear D. Germline V gene lookup returns CDR1 LNHNV and CDR2 YYDKDF (reference sequence). The length of the CDR3 is 15 residues. V lost 1 base and J lost 0, with 6 bases in between. CDR3 DNA: TGTGCCACCAGCAGAGGTCAGGCAACTAATGAAAAACTGTTTTTT. Protein: CATSRGQATNEKLFF.

The gene calls are TRBV4-1 and TRBJ2-7; 8 bases fit TRBD1. The CDR3 is 15 residues long. Germline trimming cut 2 bases from V and 4 bases from J; bases unmatched to any gene: 7. The germline V gene has CDR1 MGHRA and CDR2 YSYEKL. As DNA, the CDR3 is TGCGCCAGCAGCCAATTGCAGGGGGCGCGGTACGAGCAGTACTTC. Its protein is CASSQLQGARYEQYF.

The chain is built from TRBV7-3 and TRBJ2-3; 7 nucleotides agree with TRBD1. Per the germline V gene, CDR1 is SGHTA and CDR2 is FQGTGA. V shed 5 bases, J shed 2 bases, and the junction held 13 bases outside the gene matches. The CDR3 spans 17 residues. The CDR3 bases are TGTGCCAGCAGCGCCCAACAGGGGAACTCCTACACAGATACGCAGTATTTT. It yields the protein CASSAQQGNSYTDTQYF. The variable domain in full, with the rest retrieved from reference TRBV7-3 and TRBJ2-3, is GAGVSQTPSNKVTEKGKYVELRCDPISGHTALYWYRQSLGQGPEFLIYFQGTGAADDSGLPNDRFFAVRPEGSVSTLKIQRTERGDSAVYLCASSAQQGNSYTDTQYFGPGTRLTVL.

This sequence joins TRBV28 and TRBJ1-5, with a tentative D call TRBD1 (6 bases). Germline loops: CDR1 MDHEN, CDR2 SYDVKM. V lost 2 bases and J 6 bases, leaving 17 bases between the germline ends. This CDR3 has 16 amino acids. The CDR3 protein is CASSLVTAQGGQPQHF. CDR3 in DNA: TGTGCCAGCAGTTTAGTGACAGCCCAAGGGGGTCAGCCCCAGCATTTT.

The table lists this clone with a count of one. The V and J genes are TRBV3-1 (or the pseudogene TRBV3-2) and TRBJ2-1; D may be TRBD2 (6 bases). Trimming left V 4 bases short and J 1 base short, with 14 bases between. Germline V gives CDR1 LGHDT, CDR2 YNNKEL (reference sequence). There are 16 residues in the CDR3. The CDR3 region is CASSLWAGRSYNEQFF. In nucleotides, the CDR3 is TGTGCCAGCAGCCTTTGGGCGGGGAGGTCCTACAATGAGCAGTTCTTC.

The genes are TRBV5-8 and TRBJ1-5; D not certain. CDR3 length: 13 amino acids. Germline V gene data show CDR1 as SGHTS and CDR2 as YDEGEE. V was clipped by 4 bases and J by 5 bases, with 10 bases between them. The chain's CDR3 is CASSGGNHQPQHF. The CDR3 DNA reads as TGTGCCAGCAGCGGCGGAAATCATCAGCCCCAGCATTTT.

In its sample, this clone was seen a few times. The chain links TRBV24-1 to TRBJ2-7, with TRBD2 identical over 12 bases. Germline V lookup: CDR1 KGHDR, CDR2 SFDVKD. After removal of 3 bases from V and 2 bases from J, the junction contained 1 base not matched to a gene. The CDR3 contains 15 residues. CDR3 sequence: CATSDGLAGTYEQYF. CDR3 coding DNA: TGTGCCACCAGTGATGGACTAGCGGGAACCTACGAGCAGTACTTC.

The V and J genes are TRBV15 and TRBJ1-4, with D possibly TRBD1 on 6 matching bases. Germline V gene sequence: CDR1 LNHNV, CDR2 YYDKDF (reference sequence). This CDR3 is built from 16 residues. Trimming pared 1 base from V and 7 bases from J, leaving 16 bases between. In DNA form, the CDR3 reads TGTGCCACCAGCAGAGTGCGGAACAGGGATGGTGAAAAACTGTTTTTT. This gives the protein CATSRVRNRDGEKLFF.

The V call is TRBV20-1, the J call TRBJ1-2; tentatively, D is TRBD1 (6 bases). The CDR3 is 11 amino acids. V lost 8 bases and J 8 bases, leaving 15 bases between the germline ends. Per germline, CDR1 DFQATT and CDR2 SNEGSKA (reference sequence). CDR3 in amino acids: CSHGGLRGYTF. Here the CDR3 DNA reads TGCAGTCACGGGGGGCTGAGAGGCTACACCTTC.

V and J are TRBV12-5 and TRBJ2-3; D not resolved. Germline-derived CDR1 and CDR2 are LGHNT and FRNRAP. This CDR3 is built from 15 residues. V gave up 1 base and J gave up 4 bases, with 12 bases separating them. CDR3 residues: CASGLAASGADTQYF. The CDR3, as DNA: TGTGCTAGTGGTTTGGCAGCCTCGGGTGCAGATACGCAGTATTTT. Looking up the rest from reference TRBV12-5 and TRBJ2-3 gives the full variable domain: DARVTQTPRHKVTEMGQEVTMRCQPILGHNTVFWYRQTMMQGLELLAYFRNRAPLDDSGMPKDRFSAEMPDATLATLKIQPSEPRDSAVYFCASGLAASGADTQYFGPGTRLTVL.

CDR3 in DNA: TGTGCCAGCAGCTTGGGACTAGCGGGGGGGATGAACACCGGGGAGCTGTTTTTT. Protein: CASSLGLAGGMNTGELFF. The chain carries TRBV13 and TRBJ2-2; 16 bases are a match to TRBD2. V dropped 3 bases and J dropped 1; count of bases not matched to a gene: 2. This CDR3 region has 18 residues. Germline V CDR1 and CDR2: PRHDT, FYEKMQ (reference sequence).

J is TRBJ1-2 and V is TRBV18; no clear D gene. There are 13 residues in the CDR3. Per germline, CDR1 KGHSH and CDR2 LQKENI. V was trimmed by 6 bases and J by 6 bases, leaving 14 bases between them. CDR3: CASSRGGSDGYTF. CDR3 nucleotide sequence: TGTGCCAGCTCCCGAGGAGGGTCGGATGGCTACACCTTC.

The V and J genes are TRBV7-8 and TRBJ2-1, with 10 bases matching TRBD2. J was trimmed by 4 bases and V by 4 bases; bases with no gene match: 7. The germline gives CDR1 SGHVS, CDR2 FQNEAQ. CDR3 length: 16 residues. CDR3 DNA sequence: TGTGCCAGCAGCTCCGATCTAGCGGGAGTATACAATGAGCAGTTCTTC. This sequence encodes CASSSDLAGVYNEQFF. Complete variable domain (other parts from reference TRBV7-8 and TRBJ2-1): GAGVSQSPRYKVAKRGQDVALRCDPISGHVSLFWYQQALGQGPEFLTYFQNEAQLDKSGLPSDRFFAERPEGSVSTLKIQRTQQEDSAVYLCASSSDLAGVYNEQFFGPGTRLTVL.

The chain combines TRBV5-1 with TRBJ1-3; TRBD1 matches 10 bases. Germline trimming cut 4 bases from V and 3 bases from J; bases unmatched to any gene: 7. The CDR3 spans 16 residues. Germline CDR1 reads SGHRS; CDR2 reads YFSETQ. CDR3 DNA: TGCGCCAGCAGCCCCGGGACAGGGGAAGGTGGAAACACCATATATTTT. Translated, it gives CASSPGTGEGGNTIYF.

This rearrangement joins TRBV15 to TRBJ1-1; 7 nucleotides align to TRBD1. CDR3 length: 18 amino acids. Germline values: CDR1 LNHNV, CDR2 YYDKDF (reference sequence). V was pared by 2 bases and J by 4 bases, with 16 bases of the junction left unmatched. The CDR3 sequence: CATSRTQETGAYTTEAFF. The CDR3 coding sequence is TGTGCCACCAGCAGAACTCAGGAAACAGGGGCCTATACCACTGAAGCTTTCTTT.

The chain combines TRBV11-1 with TRBJ1-1; the D is unclear. From germline, CDR1 is SGHAT and CDR2 FQDESV (reference sequence). V was shortened by 1 base and J by 2 bases, with 5 bases between the two germline ends. This CDR3 spans 13 amino acids. The CDR3 nucleotides read TGTGCCAGCAGCTTAGAATTAAACACTGAAGCTTTCTTT. Amino acids: CASSLELNTEAFF.

The V gene is TRBV4-1, the J gene TRBJ2-3; perhaps TRBD2 as D (7 bases). Trimming pared 0 bases from V and 0 bases from J, leaving 10 bases between. The CDR3 spans 16 residues. CDR1 MGHRA and CDR2 YSYEKL come from the germline V gene. The CDR3 DNA is TGCGCCAGCAGCCAAGAAGGGGGGGGAAGCACAGATACGCAGTATTTT. As protein: CASSQEGGGSTDTQYF.

The J gene is TRBJ1-5, the V gene TRBV10-3; no clear D. This CDR3 has 15 residues. In germline, CDR1 is ENHRY, CDR2 SYGVKD. Deletions cut 0 bases from V and 3 bases from J, with 9 bases between. The CDR3 here is CAISESERYNQPQHF. The CDR3 DNA is TGTGCCATCAGTGAGTCGGAGAGGTACAATCAGCCCCAGCATTTT.

The chain carries TRBV11-3 and TRBJ2-1; TRBD2 agrees at 14 bases. The CDR3 runs 17 residues. Germline CDR1 reads SGHNT; CDR2 reads YENEEA. After removal of 5 bases from V and 4 bases from J, the junction contained 7 bases not matched to a gene. The CDR3 sequence: CASSAGLAGGGYNEQFF. The CDR3 DNA is TGTGCCAGCAGCGCTGGACTAGCGGGAGGAGGTTACAATGAGCAGTTCTTC.